Each of the 25 T cell receptor beta chains below was sequenced from the same sample in a study of T cell responses to AZD1222 COVID-19 vaccine. Profiling relied on immunoSEQ multiplex PCR, and the TCRdb table lists in-frame clones only, not all of them. Of around 130,000 clones in the sample, roughly 88% were seen once. Specimen: peripheral blood, collected on day 0 of AZD1222 vaccination. These receptors all stem from an adult in good health.

This chain uses TRBV7-4 with TRBJ2-1; D gene ambiguous. Germline loops: CDR1 SGHVT, CDR2 SQSDAQ. This CDR3 region has 8 residues. V lost 5 bases and J lost 15, with 5 bases in between. As DNA, the CDR3 is TGTGCCAGCAGCCCACCGTTCTTC. It is translated as CASSPPFF.

The chain combines TRBV18 with TRBJ1-2; the D gene is possibly TRBD1 (5 bases). Germline V gene sequence: CDR1 KGHSH, CDR2 LQKENI. Trimming removed 3 bases from V and 4 bases from J, with 9 bases in between. The CDR3 is 13 residues long. CDR3 loop: CASSPWDAYGYTF. The CDR3 DNA follows: TGTGCCAGCTCACCGTGGGACGCCTATGGCTACACCTTC. The complete variable domain, with remaining parts taken from reference TRBV18 and TRBJ1-2, reads NAGVMQNPRHLVRRRGQEARLRCSPMKGHSHVYWYRQLPEEGLKFMVYLQKENIIDESGMPKERFSAEFPKEGPSILRIQQVVRGDSAAYFCASSPWDAYGYTFGSGTRLTVV.

This chain joins TRBV9 and TRBJ1-4; the D gene is possibly TRBD1 (6 bases). Per germline, CDR1 SGDLS and CDR2 YYNGEE. The length of the CDR3 is 15 residues. The V end was cut by 4 bases, the J end by 4 bases, with 14 bases between. This chain's CDR3 is CASSIGGQINEKLFF. For the CDR3, the DNA is TGTGCCAGCAGCATCGGGGGGCAAATTAATGAAAAACTGTTTTTT.

J is TRBJ1-1 and V is TRBV27, with D unresolved. CDR3 length: 12 residues. In germline, CDR1 is MNHEY, CDR2 SMNVEV (reference sequence). V was trimmed by 3 bases and J by 6 bases, leaving 8 bases between them. CDR3 sequence: CASSFRGSEAFF. The CDR3 coding sequence is TGTGCCAGCAGTTTCCGAGGCTCTGAAGCTTTCTTT.

The rearrangement uses TRBV28 and TRBJ1-2; D is uncertain. The CDR3 length is 16 residues. The V end was cut by 6 bases, the J end by 4 bases, with 21 bases between. Germline assignment: CDR1 MDHEN and CDR2 SYDVKM. Written as DNA, the CDR3 is TGTGCCAGCAGCCTCTTGGACCCCGGGAAAGTCTATGGCTACACCTTC. It encodes CASSLLDPGKVYGYTF.

The V and J genes are TRBV29-1 and TRBJ1-1; D is possibly TRBD1 (6 bases). The CDR3 covers 13 residues. Deletions cut 5 bases from V and 8 bases from J, with 18 bases between. Germline CDR1 and CDR2: SQVTM and ANQGSEA. CDR3 nucleotides: TGCAGCGTTTTCCGACAGGAACGGAGCGAAGCTTTCTTT. Its protein product is CSVFRQERSEAFF.

The chain is built from TRBV5-4 and TRBJ2-5, with 8 positions matching TRBD1. Germline V gene sequence: CDR1 SGHNT, CDR2 YYREEE (reference sequence). The CDR3 loop spans 16 amino acids. Trimming took 2 bases from V and 0 from J; bases not matched to a gene: 6. The CDR3 bases are TGTGCCAGCAGCTTCAAGCCGACAGGGGACCAAGAGACCCAGTACTTC. Its translation: CASSFKPTGDQETQYF.

V gene TRBV15 combines with J gene TRBJ1-3; no reliable D call. The V gene lost 5 bases and the J gene lost 2 bases, with 13 bases spanning the gap. The CDR3 has 15 amino acids. CDR1 is LNHNV, CDR2 YYDKDF, per germline (reference sequence). For the CDR3, the DNA is TGTGCCACCAGCCGAGGGTCCATCCCTGGAAACACCATATATTTT. Protein product: CATSRGSIPGNTIYF.

The rearrangement joins TRBV5-1 to TRBJ2-1; 7 positions agree with TRBD1. Germline values: CDR1 SGHRS, CDR2 YFSETQ. The CDR3 has 15 residues. Germline trimming cut 2 bases from V and 7 bases from J; bases unmatched to any gene: 9. The DNA for the CDR3 is TGCGCCAGCAGCTTAGGCACAGGGGTGTCAAATGAGCAGTTCTTC. Its translation: CASSLGTGVSNEQFF.

The genes are TRBV27 and TRBJ2-7; TRBD1 aligns across 9 bases. Trimming cost V 7 bases and J 6 bases; bases outside gene matches: 7. Germline loops: CDR1 MNHEY, CDR2 SMNVEV (reference sequence). The CDR3 consists of 13 residues. The CDR3 region has the DNA TGTGCCAGCAAGGGACAGGGCTTAGGCGAGCAGTACTTC. It is translated as CASKGQGLGEQYF.

V gene TRBV3-1 (or the pseudogene TRBV3-2) combines with J gene TRBJ1-6, with 9 bases lining up with TRBD1. Trimming cost V 1 base and J 7 bases; bases outside gene matches: 2. This CDR3 region has 15 residues. In germline, CDR1 is LGHDT, CDR2 YNNKEL (reference sequence). The CDR3 DNA sequence: TGTGCCAGCAGCCAAGCCGGGACAGGGAATTCACCCCTCCACTTT. Its protein is CASSQAGTGNSPLHF.

This chain's CDR3 is CASSKDSYNEQFF. The CDR3 bases are TGTGCCAGCAGTAAGGACTCCTACAATGAGCAGTTCTTC. J is TRBJ2-1 and V is TRBV6-6; D gene unclear. Trimming left V 5 bases short and J 0 bases short, with 5 bases between. The CDR3 extends over 13 amino acids. The V gene's germline CDR1 is MNHNY and CDR2 SVGAGI (reference sequence).

The V call is TRBV6-5, the J call TRBJ2-2; possible D gene TRBD1, 6 bases. This CDR3 has 13 amino acids. Germline loops: CDR1 MNHEY, CDR2 SVGAGI. V gave up 4 bases and J gave up 5 bases, with 8 bases separating them. The CDR3 coding sequence is TGTGCCAGCAGTTCCCAGGGGACCGGGGAGCTGTTTTTT. This sequence encodes CASSSQGTGELFF.

The gene calls are TRBV14 and TRBJ1-5; D is unclear. The V end lost 0 bases, the J end lost 4 bases, and 7 bases lay between the germline ends. From germline, CDR1 is SGHDN and CDR2 FVKESK. The CDR3 is 14 amino acids. CDR3 bases: TGTGCCAGCAGCCAAGACGGCAATAATCAGCCCCAGCATTTT. Amino acid sequence: CASSQDGNNQPQHF.

This rearrangement joins TRBV5-1 to TRBJ2-1; TRBD1 is a possible D gene (6 bases). This CDR3 has 16 residues. Germline CDR1 reads SGHRS; CDR2 reads YFSETQ. V gave up 0 bases and J gave up 7 bases, with 17 bases separating them. The CDR3 loop is CASSLEEQGRWNEQFF. DNA for the CDR3: TGCGCCAGCAGCTTGGAAGAACAGGGACGGTGGAATGAGCAGTTCTTC.

The count of this clone is one. J is TRBJ2-6 and V is TRBV19; 10 positions agree with TRBD1. V lost 5 bases to trimming and J lost 4 bases; unmatched junction nucleotides: 11. Germline values: CDR1 LNHDA, CDR2 SQIVND (reference sequence). The CDR3 totals 18 residues. CDR3 residues: CASSPWTGGDGGANVLTF. CDR3 DNA sequence: TGTGCCAGTAGTCCGTGGACAGGGGGTGATGGCGGGGCCAACGTCCTGACTTTC.

J is TRBJ2-7 and V is TRBV12-3 or TRBV12-4; D is possibly TRBD2 (5 bases). The V end was cut by 7 bases, the J end by 11 bases, with 21 bases between. This CDR3 spans 13 amino acids. CDR3 loop: CASNLSPLAPEYF. DNA for the CDR3: TGTGCCAGCAATTTGTCCCCTCTAGCCCCCGAGTACTTC.

The V gene is TRBV7-2, the J gene TRBJ1-5; D gene uncertain. The CDR3 is made up of 15 amino acids. Germline V gene data show CDR1 as SGHTA and CDR2 as FQGNSA. V lost 1 base and J lost 3, with 10 bases in between. CDR3 residues: CASSLGSGYNQPQHF. CDR3 sequence (DNA): TGTGCCAGCAGCTTAGGTTCGGGGTACAATCAGCCCCAGCATTTT.

The chain combines TRBV5-1 with TRBJ1-6; TRBD1 aligns across 11 bases. Germline V lookup: CDR1 SGHRS, CDR2 YFSETQ. The CDR3 spans 16 residues. V gave up 3 bases and J gave up 8 bases; unmatched junction bases: 7. The CDR3 here is CASSSQGTGGYSPLHF. In DNA, the CDR3 is TGCGCCAGCAGCTCCCAAGGGACAGGGGGGTATTCACCCCTCCACTTT.

The V gene is TRBV20-1, the J gene TRBJ1-1; no clear D. V was pared by 3 bases and J by 4 bases, with 12 bases between. Germline CDR1 is DFQATT and CDR2 is SNEGSKA (reference sequence). The CDR3 spans 13 residues. The CDR3 loop reads CSASPELGTEAFF. The CDR3 DNA reads as TGCAGTGCTAGTCCGGAGTTGGGCACTGAAGCTTTCTTT.

The chain employs TRBV3-1 (or the pseudogene TRBV3-2) and TRBJ2-2; no clear D. V lost 6 bases and J lost 2, with 10 bases in between. CDR1 and CDR2 (germline): LGHDT, YNNKEL (reference sequence). The CDR3 length is 14 residues. This chain's CDR3 is CASRQAPNTGELFF. The CDR3 DNA reads TGTGCCAGCAGGCAGGCCCCAAACACCGGGGAGCTGTTTTTT.

This clone was observed a few times. J is TRBJ2-5 and V is TRBV5-1; 10 bases line up with TRBD2. CDR3 size: 16 residues. J lost 2 bases, V lost 4 bases, and 8 bases had no gene match. CDR1 SGHRS and CDR2 YFSETQ come from the germline V gene. CDR3 sequence reads: CASSTGLAVRQETQYF. CDR3 sequence (DNA): TGCGCCAGCAGCACTGGACTAGCGGTCCGTCAAGAGACCCAGTACTTC.

The V call is TRBV29-1, the J call TRBJ1-5; no clear D gene. Germline V lookup: CDR1 SQVTM, CDR2 ANQGSEA. This CDR3 is 14 amino acids long. V dropped 4 bases and J dropped 0 bases, with 10 bases sitting between them. The CDR3, as DNA: TGCAGCGTTGTATCGGGAAATAGCAATCAGCCCCAGCATTTT. It is translated as CSVVSGNSNQPQHF.

V is TRBV7-2 and J is TRBJ2-7, with 12 positions matching TRBD2. Trimming at V came to 3 bases and at J to 1 base, leaving 4 bases not matched to a gene. Germline lookup yields CDR1 SGHTA and CDR2 FQGNSA. This CDR3 is built from 16 residues. Here the CDR3 DNA reads TGTGCCAGCAGCTTTACGCTAGCGGGGGGGTCCTACGAGCAGTACTTC. Amino acid sequence: CASSFTLAGGSYEQYF. The whole variable domain, filled in from reference TRBV7-2 and TRBJ2-7, reads GAGVSQSPSNKVTEKGKDVELRCDPISGHTALYWYRQSLGQGLEFLIYFQGNSAPDKSGLPSDRFSAERTGGSVSTLTIQRTQQEDSAVYLCASSFTLAGGSYEQYFGPGTRLTVT.

The chain has TRBV25-1 and TRBJ1-4, with D uncertain. Trimming removed 3 bases at V and 11 bases at J, with 7 bases between. CDR3 length equals 11 residues. Germline V lookup: CDR1 MGHDK, CDR2 SYGVNS. This chain's CDR3 is CASSDQFKLFF. The CDR3 DNA reads TGTGCCAGCAGTGATCAGTTCAAACTGTTTTTT.